A single sample gave rise to the 19 T cell receptor beta chains below, sequenced in a study of cytomegalovirus exposure and HLA in healthy donors listed by TCRdb under 2017. Library creation used the immunoSEQ multiplex PCR assay. Here the immuneACCESS table is served through TCRdb, limited to in-frame sequences with V and J called. Missing clones are a known gap in these copies; in checked studies unresolved V genes cover under half, and the rest lacks a known reason. The sample has about 190,000 clones on record, 86% of them singletons. The leading ten clones occupy roughly 1.5% of the sample. Material: PBMCs. The origin of the receptors is a woman younger than 30 in good health and CMV-seronegative.

The chain has TRBV4-2 and TRBJ2-2; 7 positions match TRBD2. Trimming took 1 base from V and 5 from J; bases not matched to a gene: 4. The V gene's germline CDR1 is LGHNA and CDR2 YNFKEQ. The CDR3 spans 15 residues. The CDR3 DNA is TGTGCCAGCAGCCAAGGGGGAGGGCGGACCGGGGAGCTGTTTTTT. Residues: CASSQGGGRTGELFF.

The chain is built from TRBV2 and TRBJ1-3, with D uncertain. The CDR3 length is 15 residues. Looked up from germline, CDR1 is SNHLY and CDR2 is FYNNEI. Trimming took 1 base from V and 4 from J, leaving 11 bases between them. Here the CDR3 reads CASSEVRVSGNTIYF. In DNA form, the CDR3 reads TGTGCCAGCAGTGAAGTGAGGGTATCAGGAAACACCATATATTTT.

This chain joins TRBV19 and TRBJ1-3; unclear D gene. Germline V gene sequence: CDR1 LNHDA, CDR2 SQIVND (reference sequence). V shed 8 bases and J shed 3 bases, with 11 bases lying between them. This CDR3 region has 13 residues. The CDR3 sequence is CASLGEVGNTIYF. In DNA form, the CDR3 reads TGTGCCAGTCTCGGGGAGGTTGGAAACACCATATATTTT.

In this sample, this clone turned up a few times. The identical CDR3 is also encoded by other nucleotide sequences in the sample. CDR3 in DNA: TGTGCCAGCTCACCGGGGGGGAATCAGCCCCAGCATTTT. Protein product: CASSPGGNQPQHF. This chain connects TRBV18 to TRBJ1-5; D is perhaps TRBD1 (5 bases). Germline CDR1 reads KGHSH; CDR2 reads LQKENI. This CDR3 is built from 13 residues. The ends were cut back, 3 bases at V and 4 bases at J, with 7 bases in the middle.

This clone has only a few counts. The CDR3 sequence is CASSLGLADYEQYF. CDR3 nucleotides: TGTGCCAGCAGCTTAGGACTAGCGGACTACGAGCAGTACTTC. The chain links TRBV7-2 to TRBJ2-7; TRBD2 matches 9 bases. The CDR3 totals 14 residues. Germline lookup yields CDR1 SGHTA and CDR2 FQGNSA. Trimming at V came to 1 base and at J to 3 bases, leaving 1 base not matched to a gene. Full variable domain (missing parts from reference TRBV7-2 and TRBJ2-7): GAGVSQSPSNKVTEKGKDVELRCDPISGHTALYWYRQSLGQGLEFLIYFQGNSAPDKSGLPSDRFSAERTGGSVSTLTIQRTQQEDSAVYLCASSLGLADYEQYFGPGTRLTVT.

This clone was counted a few times. The rearrangement links TRBV11-2 to TRBJ1-5; D remains unclear. Trimming removed 5 bases at V and 4 bases at J, with 15 bases between. This CDR3 is built from 15 residues. CDR1 and CDR2 from the germline V gene are SGHAT and FQNNGV. CDR3 bases: TGTGCCAGCAGCCCCCTGGGCAGCCTGAATCAGCCCCAGCATTTT. Residues: CASSPLGSLNQPQHF.

The chain links TRBV10-3 to TRBJ2-7, with TRBD1 matching 7 bases. The V gene end was trimmed by 5 bases and the J gene end by 2 bases; junction bases not matched to a gene: 12. Germline values: CDR1 ENHRY, CDR2 SYGVKD. The CDR3 runs 16 residues. CDR3 nucleotide sequence: TGTGCCATCAGTTACACAGGGGTAGGGGCCCCCTACGAGCAGTACTTC. Protein product: CAISYTGVGAPYEQYF.

This sequence joins TRBV18 and TRBJ1-4; D gene ambiguous. The germline CDR1 and CDR2 sequences are KGHSH and LQKENI. Trimming pared 4 bases from V and 0 bases from J, leaving 6 bases between. This CDR3 is 14 amino acids long. The DNA for the CDR3 is TGTGCCAGCTCACAAGAGGCAACTAATGAAAAACTGTTTTTT. This sequence encodes CASSQEATNEKLFF.

The V and J genes are TRBV7-6 and TRBJ2-7; 11 nucleotides match TRBD1. The CDR3 spans 14 residues. Germline CDR1 and CDR2: SGHVS and FNYEAQ. V shed 5 bases, J shed 6 bases, and the junction held 6 bases outside the gene matches. The DNA of the CDR3 is TGTGCCAGCAGCCACGGGACAGGGGGAGCCGAGCAGTACTTC. Encoded protein: CASSHGTGGAEQYF.

This chain links TRBV6-6 with TRBJ1-6; D not resolved. The CDR3 runs 15 residues. CDR1 and CDR2 (germline): MNHNY, SVGAGI (reference sequence). V was trimmed by 2 bases and J by 7 bases, leaving 12 bases between them. CDR3 residues: CASSYVRTGNSPLHF. As DNA, the CDR3 is TGTGCCAGCAGTTACGTAAGAACGGGGAATTCACCCCTCCACTTT.

This chain connects TRBV7-9 to TRBJ2-2; TRBD1 matches 10 bases. V lost 4 bases and J lost 6; bases outside the gene matches: 14. This CDR3 is built from 18 residues. The germline CDR1 and CDR2 sequences are SEHNR and FQNEAQ (reference sequence). The CDR3 protein is CASSSSTGGLATAGELFF. The CDR3 coding sequence is TGTGCCAGCAGCTCCTCGACAGGGGGCCTTGCTACCGCCGGGGAGCTGTTTTTT.

The J gene is TRBJ2-7, the V gene TRBV19, with D possibly TRBD1 on 5 matching bases. V was pared by 2 bases and J by 3 bases, with 14 bases between. The CDR3 covers 15 residues. Germline V gene lookup returns CDR1 LNHDA and CDR2 SQIVND (reference sequence). In DNA form, the CDR3 reads TGTGCCAGTAGTATAATAGAAACAGGCCGCTACGAGCAGTACTTC. Protein: CASSIIETGRYEQYF. Full variable domain (missing parts from reference TRBV19 and TRBJ2-7): DGGITQSPKYLFRKEGQNVTLSCEQNLNHDAMYWYRQDPGQGLRLIYYSQIVNDFQKGDIAEGYSVSREKKESFPLTVTSAQKNPTAFYLCASSIIETGRYEQYFGPGTRLTVT.

The rearrangement uses TRBV7-9 and TRBJ2-1; TRBD2 agrees at 8 bases. The ends lost 3 bases at V and 10 bases at J; junction bases unmatched: 8. Germline lookup yields CDR1 SEHNR and CDR2 FQNEAQ (reference sequence). The CDR3 totals 14 residues. The CDR3 region is CASSFLPPSGEQFF. The CDR3 DNA sequence: TGTGCCAGCAGCTTCCTCCCCCCTAGCGGGGAGCAGTTCTTC.

This clone appeared a single time. CDR3 sequence reads: CASSPGTSYQETQYF. The CDR3 DNA is TGCGCCAGCAGCCCCGGGACAAGCTACCAAGAGACCCAGTACTTC. V usage is TRBV5-1 and J usage is TRBJ2-5; tentatively, D is TRBD1 (6 bases). V lost 4 bases and J lost 0, with 13 bases in between. The CDR3 totals 15 residues. Germline assignment: CDR1 SGHRS and CDR2 YFSETQ.

The chain recombines TRBV2 with TRBJ2-4; D uncertain. Germline CDR1 and CDR2: SNHLY and FYNNEI. The V end was cut by 10 bases, the J end by 5 bases, with 15 bases between. CDR3 length: 13 amino acids. The CDR3 loop is CATSQSRENIQYF. The CDR3 DNA reads as TGTGCCACCTCTCAGTCCCGTGAAAACATTCAGTACTTC. The entire variable domain, with the rest obtained from reference TRBV2 and TRBJ2-4, is as follows: EPEVTQTPSHQVTQMGQEVILRCVPISNHLYFYWYRQILGQKVEFLVSFYNNEISEKSEIFDDQFSVERPDGSNFTLKIRSTKLEDSAMYFCATSQSRENIQYFGAGTRLSVL.

This chain's CDR3 is CASSLGTDYNEQFF. DNA for the CDR3: TGCGCCAGCAGCTTAGGGACAGATTACAATGAGCAGTTCTTC. The rearrangement joins TRBV5-1 to TRBJ2-1, with 7 bases aligning to TRBD1. Germline V gives CDR1 SGHRS, CDR2 YFSETQ. The CDR3 length is 14 residues. With V trimmed by 2 bases and J by 4 bases, 3 bases remained unmatched.

V and J are TRBV29-1 and TRBJ1-2; possibly TRBD1 for D (6 bases). Germline CDR1 and CDR2: SQVTM and ANQGSEA. The CDR3 totals 13 residues. With 5 bases removed from V and 4 bases from J, the gap between germline ends came to 14 bases. The CDR3 nucleotides are TGCAGCGTTACGACAGGTCCAGTCTATGGCTACACCTTC. As protein: CSVTTGPVYGYTF.

This chain links TRBV5-4 with TRBJ2-1; 10 bases map to TRBD2. This CDR3 contains 14 residues. Losses at the gene ends were 6 bases for V and 9 bases for J; bases not matched to a gene: 9. Germline V gene data show CDR1 as SGHNT and CDR2 as YYREEE (reference sequence). CDR3 nucleotide sequence: TGTGCCAGCAAGGGAGCGGGAGGGCAGGGTGAGCAGTTCTTC. It specifies CASKGAGGQGEQFF.

The V call is TRBV13, the J call TRBJ1-5; TRBD1 agrees at 12 bases. The V segment lost 1 base and the J segment 3 bases; nucleotides outside the gene matches: 19. Germline CDR1 reads PRHDT; CDR2 reads FYEKMQ (reference sequence). CDR3 size: 22 residues. The CDR3 reads CASSLAPGDRGPQVGVNQPQHF. CDR3 DNA sequence: TGTGCCAGCAGCTTAGCCCCGGGGGACAGGGGGCCGCAGGTTGGCGTCAATCAGCCCCAGCATTTT.